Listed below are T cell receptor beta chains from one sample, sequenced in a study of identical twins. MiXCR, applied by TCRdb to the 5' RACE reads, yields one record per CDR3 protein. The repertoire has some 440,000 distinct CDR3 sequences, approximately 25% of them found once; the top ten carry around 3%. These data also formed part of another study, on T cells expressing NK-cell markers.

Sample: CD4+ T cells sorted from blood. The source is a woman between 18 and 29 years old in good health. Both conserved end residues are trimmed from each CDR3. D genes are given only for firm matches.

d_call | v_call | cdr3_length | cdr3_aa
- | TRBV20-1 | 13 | SARDGDYSGNTIY
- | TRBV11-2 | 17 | ASSLEWPLEGLNPYEQY
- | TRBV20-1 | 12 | SALTFSMADEQF
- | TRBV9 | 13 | ASSVGPGVIREQY
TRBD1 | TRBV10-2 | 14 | ASSEEPGTGEMELF
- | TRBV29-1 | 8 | SVAESQQY
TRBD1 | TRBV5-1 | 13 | ASSLAGQGIGEQY
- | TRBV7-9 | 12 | ASVQDSGANVLT
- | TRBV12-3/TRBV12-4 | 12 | ASSLGQGSQPQH
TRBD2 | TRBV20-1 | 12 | SATPAGGRNTQY